Presented here are 11 T cell receptor beta chains from one specimen sequenced in a study of shared clonotypes between healthy human individuals. TCRdb's copy holds only in-frame clones and misses some; the assay was immunoSEQ multiplex PCR. The data hold millions of clones, with approximately 94% observed a single time. Naive CD8 cells lacked CD45RO, underwent positive selection for CCR7 and left out terminally differentiated effector memory CD45RA+ cells. The material sequenced was naive CD8+ T cells from PBMCs. The receptors stem from a man aged 18 to 29 in good health. Some clones in this sample may be carry-over from other donors' samples.

The chain joins TRBV4-3 to TRBJ1-1; tentatively, D is TRBD1 (5 bases). The CDR3 sequence is 14 residues long. Germline V gives CDR1 LGHNA, CDR2 YSLEER. V dropped 3 bases and J dropped 2 bases, with 10 bases sitting between them. CDR3 region: CASSHQGLNTEAFF. CDR3 nucleotides: TGCGCCAGCAGCCACCAGGGCCTTAACACTGAAGCTTTCTTT.

The chain carries TRBV28 and TRBJ2-7; possible D gene TRBD1, 6 bases. This CDR3 comprises 17 residues. V lost 5 bases and J lost 5, with 25 bases in between. Germline lookup yields CDR1 MDHEN and CDR2 SYDVKM. CDR3 residues: CASSLLYRDTRTHEQYF. The CDR3 DNA reads TGTGCCAGCAGTCTCCTGTACCGGGACACCCGAACCCACGAGCAGTACTTC.

The chain links TRBV14 to TRBJ1-2; unclear D gene. V lost 5 bases and J 4 bases, leaving 14 bases between the germline ends. The germline V gene has CDR1 SGHDN and CDR2 FVKESK. The CDR3 totals 14 residues. CDR3 bases: TGTGCCAGCAGCGGGCCGGGCGCTCTCTATGGCTACACCTTC. Protein sequence: CASSGPGALYGYTF.

The chain combines TRBV6-6 with TRBJ2-7; D is uncertain. The germline gives CDR1 MNHNY, CDR2 SVGAGI (reference sequence). The CDR3 sequence is 16 residues long. Trimming left V 5 bases short and J 4 bases short, with 21 bases between. The CDR3 coding sequence is TGTGCCAGCAGTCACGGAAGGTCCGCGCCCCGATACGAGCAGTACTTC. It yields the protein CASSHGRSAPRYEQYF.

The chain uses TRBV28 and TRBJ2-7; weak D call: TRBD1 (6 bases). The V gene's germline CDR1 is MDHEN and CDR2 SYDVKM. This CDR3 has 14 amino acids. V shed 2 bases and J shed 1 base, with 9 bases lying between them. The CDR3 nucleotides read TGTGCCAGCAGTTTACTACAGGGTTCCTACGAGCAGTACTTC. Its translation: CASSLLQGSYEQYF.

V gene TRBV9 combines with J gene TRBJ2-5; no clear D gene. The germline V gene encodes CDR1 SGDLS and CDR2 YYNGEE. V was shortened by 0 bases and J by 1 base, with 19 bases between the two germline ends. This CDR3 comprises 18 residues. DNA of the CDR3: TGTGCCAGCAGCGTAGAGGGCGAAGCCCCGACAATCCAAGAGACCCAGTACTTC. Residues: CASSVEGEAPTIQETQYF.

For the CDR3, the DNA is TGTGCCAGCAGCTCCCCAGGTGGCTCCTACGAGCAGTACTTC. Its translation: CASSSPGGSYEQYF. The gene calls are TRBV7-8 and TRBJ2-7; D is uncertain. There are 14 residues in the CDR3. The germline V gene has CDR1 SGHVS and CDR2 FQNEAQ. The V and J ends lost 4 bases and 0 bases respectively, with 10 bases between them.

V and J are TRBV5-6 and TRBJ2-1; TRBD2 matches 10 bases. The CDR3 consists of 16 residues. Germline V CDR1 and CDR2: SGHDT, YYEEEE. Trimming took 4 bases from V and 9 from J; bases not matched to a gene: 13. The CDR3 DNA follows: TGTGCCAGCAGCCTTAGTTTAGCGGGAGGAAAGGCTGAGCAGTTCTTC. This translates into CASSLSLAGGKAEQFF.

The chain has TRBV5-1 and TRBJ1-2; 8 nucleotides line up with TRBD1. The CDR3 consists of 14 residues. Germline V CDR1 and CDR2: SGHRS, YFSETQ. Losses at the gene ends were 0 bases for V and 4 bases for J; bases not matched to a gene: 2. DNA of the CDR3: TGCGCCAGCAGCTTGGGACAGGGGCTCTATGGCTACACCTTC. Encoded protein: CASSLGQGLYGYTF. The full variable domain, rest sourced from reference TRBV5-1 and TRBJ1-2, is KAGVTQTPRYLIKTRGQQVTLSCSPISGHRSVSWYQQTPGQGLQFLFEYFSETQRNKGNFPGRFSGRQFSNSRSEMNVSTLELGDSALYLCASSLGQGLYGYTFGSGTRLTVV.

The chain is built from TRBV5-6 and TRBJ2-5, with D possibly TRBD1 on 5 matching bases. The germline V gene encodes CDR1 SGHDT and CDR2 YYEEEE. The CDR3 covers 15 residues. V was cut by 0 bases and J by 1 base, with 10 bases left in between. DNA of the CDR3: TGTGCCAGCAGCTTGGACAGGACACCCCAAGAGACCCAGTACTTC. It translates to CASSLDRTPQETQYF.

The chain is built from TRBV13 and TRBJ2-7, with a tentative D call TRBD1 (5 bases). Trimming stripped 6 bases from V and 4 bases from J, with 13 bases between. CDR1 and CDR2 (germline): PRHDT, FYEKMQ (reference sequence). The CDR3 spans 13 residues. The CDR3 region has the DNA TGTGCCAGCAGACAGAACCAGGGTTACGAGCAGTACTTC. This gives the protein CASRQNQGYEQYF. The whole variable domain, filled in from reference TRBV13 and TRBJ2-7, reads AAGVIQSPRHLIKEKRETATLKCYPIPRHDTVYWYQQGPGQDPQFLISFYEKMQSDKGSIPDRFSAQQFSDYHSELNMSSLELGDSALYFCASRQNQGYEQYFGPGTRLTVT.